Below are 9 T cell receptor beta chains sequenced from a single sample in a study of T-cell reconstitution after alpha-beta-depleted transplantation in children. Unique molecular identifiers featured in how the TCRbeta library was prepared. Via MiXCR, TCRdb re-called the PCR reads, giving one row per CDR3 protein. Of around 360,000 distinct CDR3 sequences listed, under 13% are singletons. The sample consisted of PBMCs from the stem cell graft donor, taken from the stem cell graft. All receptors derive from a human donor who donated a stem cell graft to a child with acute lymphoblastic leukemia.

J is TRBJ2-2 and V is TRBV5-6; 7 positions agree with TRBD2. The length of the CDR3 is 15 residues. J lost 5 bases, V lost 1 base, and 5 bases had no gene match. Germline V gene data show CDR1 as SGHDT and CDR2 as YYEEEE. CDR3 DNA: TGTGCCAGCAGCTTGAGGGAGGGCCGTACCGGGGAGCTGTTTTTT. It encodes CASSLREGRTGELFF.

The chain has TRBV27 and TRBJ2-2, with D unclear. CDR3 length: 15 amino acids. V shed 2 bases and J shed 7 bases, with 14 bases lying between them. Germline CDR1 is MNHEY and CDR2 is SMNVEV (reference sequence). CDR3 loop: CASSLHSPPSGELFF. The DNA for the CDR3 is TGTGCCAGCAGTTTACATAGCCCCCCAAGCGGGGAGCTGTTTTTT.

Only a few counts were recorded for this clonotype. The chain has TRBV20-1 and TRBJ2-7; maybe TRBD1 (5 bases). The CDR3 loop spans 17 amino acids. The V gene's germline CDR1 is DFQATT and CDR2 SNEGSKA (reference sequence). Trimming took off 5 bases at V and 1 base at J, with 24 bases between the two ends. CDR3 DNA: TGCAGTGCTCCTCAGGGCCCCCGCAGGGTGTCATCCTACGAGCAGTACTTC. Encoded protein: CSAPQGPRRVSSYEQYF.

The V call is TRBV4-3, the J call TRBJ2-2; TRBD2 matches 11 bases. Germline assignment: CDR1 LGHNA and CDR2 YSLEER. The ends lost 3 bases at V and 10 bases at J; junction bases unmatched: 22. This CDR3 contains 20 residues. The chain's CDR3 is CASSQRVTSGSFAPTQELFF. The CDR3, as DNA: TGCGCCAGCAGCCAGAGGGTCACTAGCGGGAGCTTCGCCCCCACCCAGGAGCTGTTTTTT.

This clonotype was observed a few times. The chain couples TRBV28 to TRBJ2-3; D perhaps matches TRBD1 (6 bases). Trimming took 6 bases from V and 2 from J, leaving 18 bases between them. The CDR3 has 16 residues. CDR1 and CDR2 (germline): MDHEN, SYDVKM. The CDR3 loop reads CASSPSWDIYTDTQYF. The CDR3 region has the DNA TGTGCCAGCAGCCCCTCCTGGGACATTTACACAGATACGCAGTATTTT. Full variable domain (missing parts from reference TRBV28 and TRBJ2-3): DVKVTQSSRYLVKRTGEKVFLECVQDMDHENMFWYRQDPGLGLRLIYFSYDVKMKEKGDIPEGYSVSREKKERFSLILESASTNQTSMYLCASSPSWDIYTDTQYFGPGTRLTVL.

The gene calls are TRBV29-1 and TRBJ1-5, with 10 bases lining up with TRBD1. With 6 bases clipped from V and 5 bases from J, the junction kept 4 bases outside the gene matches. The CDR3 loop spans 13 amino acids. CDR1 and CDR2 from the germline V gene are SQVTM and ANQGSEA. As DNA, the CDR3 is TGCAGCGTCGGGACAGGGGCGCATCAGCCCCAGCATTTT. Its translation is CSVGTGAHQPQHF.

The chain has TRBV5-1 and TRBJ2-7; 8 positions agree with TRBD2. The J segment lost 3 bases and the V segment lost 2 bases, leaving 10 bases of the junction unmatched. This CDR3 has 16 amino acids. The germline gives CDR1 SGHRS, CDR2 YFSETQ. The CDR3 nucleotides read TGCGCCAGCAGCTTCCTGGCGGGAGGCGGGATCTACGAGCAGTACTTC. As protein: CASSFLAGGGIYEQYF. The whole variable domain, filled in from reference TRBV5-1 and TRBJ2-7, reads KAGVTQTPRYLIKTRGQQVTLSCSPISGHRSVSWYQQTPGQGLQFLFEYFSETQRNKGNFPGRFSGRQFSNSRSEMNVSTLELGDSALYLCASSFLAGGGIYEQYFGPGTRLTVT.

This chain uses TRBV4-3 with TRBJ1-5, with D uncertain. This CDR3 is 15 amino acids long. Trimming left V 0 bases short and J 3 bases short, with 9 bases between. CDR1 is LGHNA and CDR2 is YSLEER in the germline V gene. The CDR3 is CASSQEIHSNQPQHF. Here the CDR3 DNA reads TGCGCCAGCAGCCAAGAAATACATTCCAATCAGCCCCAGCATTTT.

This rearrangement joins TRBV5-1 to TRBJ2-7; 7 positions match TRBD2. Unmatched junction bases numbered 11, after V lost 4 bases and J lost 4 bases. Germline-derived CDR1 and CDR2 are SGHRS and YFSETQ. The CDR3 extends over 15 amino acids. In nucleotides, the CDR3 is TGCGCCAGCAGCCACCTAGGGCGGGAGCTTTACGAGCAGTACTTC. Its protein is CASSHLGRELYEQYF.